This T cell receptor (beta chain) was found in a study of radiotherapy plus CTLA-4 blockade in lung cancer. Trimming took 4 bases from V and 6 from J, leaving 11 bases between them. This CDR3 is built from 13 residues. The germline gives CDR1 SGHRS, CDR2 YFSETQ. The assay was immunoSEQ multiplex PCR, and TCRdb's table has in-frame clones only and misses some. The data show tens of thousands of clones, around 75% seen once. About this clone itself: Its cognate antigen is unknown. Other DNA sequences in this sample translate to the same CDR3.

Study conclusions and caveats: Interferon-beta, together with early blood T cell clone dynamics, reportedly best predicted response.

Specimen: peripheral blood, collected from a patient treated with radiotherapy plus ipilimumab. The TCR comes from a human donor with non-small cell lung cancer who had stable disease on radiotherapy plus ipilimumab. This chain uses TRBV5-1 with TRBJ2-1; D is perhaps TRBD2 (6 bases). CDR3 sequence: CASSATSFNEQFF. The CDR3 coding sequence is TGCGCCAGCAGCGCGACTAGTTTCAATGAGCAGTTCTTC.